This is a list of T cell receptor beta chains from one sample in a study of shared clonotypes between healthy human individuals. Sequenced by immunoSEQ multiplex PCR; TCRdb stores in-frame clones only, minus some. This sample has 850,000 to 1,200,000 clones, with around 76% found just once. Sequencing was carried out using memory CD4+ T cells sorted from blood. The origin of the receptors is a young man in good health. Each CDR3 is given with its conserved first and last residue. The order of the fields is clone size, D gene, J gene, V gene, CDR3 DNA, CDR3 protein. The D gene is left open where the match is weak. The size entry is marked missing in some rows and otherwise reads once, few, many or a size class.

. . TRBJ2-5 TRBV5-1 TGCGCCACCTCCCCGGGACACATAACTCAAGAGACCCAGTACTTC CATSPGHITQETQYF
few TRBD1 TRBJ2-3 TRBV6-1 TGTGCCAGCAGTCCACAGGGGCCGCGGGATACGCAGTATTTT CASSPQGPRDTQYF
. TRBD1 TRBJ1-1 TRBV6-5 TGTGCCAGCAGTTACCTCGACAGGGGCACTGAAGCTTTCTTT CASSYLDRGTEAFF
. . TRBJ2-2 TRBV5-1 TGCGCCAGCAGCTTGGCCCAGGGGAGGAGCACCGGGGAGCTGTTTTTT CASSLAQGRSTGELFF
. . TRBJ2-4 TRBV6-5 TGTGCCAGCAGTTACGACAACCACATTCAGTACTTC CASSYDNHIQYF
few . TRBJ2-7 TRBV5-1 TGCGCCAGCAGCTACTCCCGTCAGGGATCCGGCGAGCAGTACTTC CASSYSRQGSGEQYF
. TRBD2 TRBJ2-3 TRBV5-6 TGTGCCAGCAGTTTCAGTGTGAGCGGGGCTCGCACAGATACGCAGTATTTT CASSFSVSGARTDTQYF
. TRBD1 TRBJ1-2 TRBV19 TGTGCCAGTAGTATCGGGACAGGGTTTGGCTACACCTTC CASSIGTGFGYTF
. . TRBJ2-1 TRBV5-4 TGTGCCAGCAGCCGAAGATTAAACAATGAGCAGTTCTTC CASSRRLNNEQFF
. TRBD2 TRBJ2-3 TRBV6-4 TGTGCCAGCAGTGACTACGAGCGGGAAGGGTGCGCAGATACGCAGTATTTT CASSDYEREGCADTQYF
. TRBD1 TRBJ2-3 TRBV5-1 TGCGCCAGCAGCGCAAACCCGGGACAGGTCACAGATACGCAGTATTTT CASSANPGQVTDTQYF
. TRBD2 TRBJ2-4 TRBV9 TGTGCCAGCAGCGCCACACTAGCGGGAGGGCCCTTGTACTTC CASSATLAGGPLYF
. TRBD1 TRBJ2-7 TRBV19 TGTGCCAGTAGGGTTACGGACAGGGGTAAATACGAGCAGTACTTC CASRVTDRGKYEQYF
. . TRBJ2-3 TRBV5-1 TGCGCCAGCAGCTTGGGTGGACAAACTAGCACAGATACGCAGTATTTT CASSLGGQTSTDTQYF
. . TRBJ1-2 TRBV6-6 TGTGCCAGCAGTTCCGGTCGGGACAAATCACATGGCTACACCTTC CASSSGRDKSHGYTF
. . TRBJ2-1 TRBV25-1 TGTGCCAGCAGTCGACACGAGCAGTTCTTC CASSRHEQFF
. . TRBJ2-3 TRBV5-1 TGCGCCAGCAGCAACGGACAGAATACAGATACGCAGTATTTT CASSNGQNTDTQYF
. . TRBJ2-7 TRBV18 TGTGCCAGCTCACCACCTAATGGAAACCCCTACGAGCAGTACTTC CASSPPNGNPYEQYF
. . TRBJ1-2 TRBV5-1 TGCGCCAGCAGCCAGCTTGGCAGGGCGGAATATGGCTACACCTTC CASSQLGRAEYGYTF
. . TRBJ2-2 TRBV7-2 TGTGCCAGCACCAAGTTAGCGGCTCTCGGGGAGCTGTTTTTT CASTKLAALGELFF
few TRBD2 TRBJ2-3 TRBV5-1 TGCGCCAGCAGCTCCCTAGCTGCGGGGGACCTAGTCACAGATACGCAGTATTTT CASSSLAAGDLVTDTQYF
few . TRBJ1-1 TRBV29-1 TGCAGCGTTGTACGGGATATGAACACTGAAGCTTTCTTT CSVVRDMNTEAFF
. . TRBJ2-7 TRBV20-1 TGCAGTGCCAAAGCCACCTACGAGCAGTACTTC CSAKATYEQYF
. . TRBJ2-7 TRBV2 TGTGCCAGCAGTGAAGCCGAGGGATCATACGAGCAGTACTTC CASSEAEGSYEQYF
. . TRBJ2-7 TRBV6-6 TGTGCCAGCAGTAAGGCCTACGAGCAGTACTTC CASSKAYEQYF
. . TRBJ1-1 TRBV6-5 TGTGCCAGCAGTGACTGGGGTAGTGGGAACACTGAAGCTTTCTTT CASSDWGSGNTEAFF
. TRBD2 TRBJ2-1 TRBV4-1 TGCGCCAGCAGCCAGATGATCGGACTAGCGGGAGCGGGGCAGTTCTTC CASSQMIGLAGAGQFF
. . TRBJ1-1 TRBV25-1 TGTGCCAGCAGGCGGGGAGGGAGGGCTGAAGCTTTCTTT CASRRGGRAEAFF
. . TRBJ1-4 TRBV7-9 TGTGCCAGCAACAGGGCCCCGGAGAATGAAAAACTGTTTTTT CASNRAPENEKLFF
. . TRBJ1-4 TRBV5-1 TGCGCCAGCAGCTTGGCCCTCGGGGGAAAACTGTTTTTT CASSLALGGKLFF
. TRBD2 TRBJ2-1 TRBV5-4 TGTGCCAGCAGCTTCCGACTAGCGGGCTACAATGAGCAGTTCTTC CASSFRLAGYNEQFF
. TRBD2 TRBJ2-3 TRBV7-3 TGTGCCAGCAGCTTCAGCGGGACCAGCACAGATACGCAGTATTTT CASSFSGTSTDTQYF
. . TRBJ1-1 TRBV5-8 TGTGCCAGCAGCCTGGTTTTGGGAGTCATGAACACTGAAGCTTTCTTT CASSLVLGVMNTEAFF
. TRBD1 TRBJ2-4 TRBV5-1 TGCGCCAGCAGCTTGGGGGACAGGGACAAAAACATTCAGTACTTC CASSLGDRDKNIQYF
. . TRBJ2-7 TRBV5-1 TGCGCCAGCAGCAGGGACGGGGAACCGGGCGAGCAGTACTTC CASSRDGEPGEQYF
. . TRBJ2-5 TRBV10-3 TGTGCCATCAGTGGCGACGGACCCGAGACCCAGTACTTC CAISGDGPETQYF
. TRBD1 TRBJ2-2 TRBV5-1 TGCGCCAGCAGCTTAATGACAGGGCAAACCGGGGAGCTGTTTTTT CASSLMTGQTGELFF
. . TRBJ1-5 TRBV29-1 TGCAGCGTTGTATCGGCCGACAATCAGCCCCAGCATTTT CSVVSADNQPQHF
. . TRBJ2-7 TRBV2 TGTGCCAGCAGTCTAGGCGGGTACGAGCAGTACTTC CASSLGGYEQYF
. . TRBJ1-4 TRBV30 TGTGCCTGGAGTGGGGGAAAAGCGGAAAAACTGTTTTTT CAWSGGKAEKLFF
few TRBD2 TRBJ2-3 TRBV10-3 TGTGCCATCAGTGATGGGGGGGGGAACACAGATACGCAGTATTTT CAISDGGGNTDTQYF
. . TRBJ2-7 TRBV18 TGTGCCAGCTCACCACGAAATGAACCGCCCTACGAGCAGTACTTC CASSPRNEPPYEQYF
. . TRBJ2-1 TRBV29-1 TGCAGCGTTGAACGGGGCCTCGGATACAATGAGCAGTTCTTC CSVERGLGYNEQFF
. TRBD1 TRBJ2-2 TRBV27 TGTGCCAGCGGGGGAAACAGGGGTCGCGGGGAGCTGTTTTTT CASGGNRGRGELFF
. TRBD1 TRBJ1-6 TRBV28 TGTGCCAGCGTATTGGGACAGGGTAGATCACCCCTCCACTTT CASVLGQGRSPLHF
. . TRBJ1-1 TRBV2 TGTGCCAGCAGGGCCGGGACTGCTTTAGTTGGGGCTGAAGCTTTCTTT CASRAGTALVGAEAFF
. . TRBJ1-4 TRBV21-1 TGTGCCAGCAGCAAACGGTCAAGGACTCGTAATGAAAAACTGTTTTTT CASSKRSRTRNEKLFF
once . TRBJ2-1 TRBV6-1 TGTGCCAGCAGCCTTTTGGGGATCGTCGACAATGAGCAGTTCTTC CASSLLGIVDNEQFF
once . TRBJ1-5 TRBV27 TGTGCCAGCAGTGCTCAGGGTGGCAATCAGCCCCAGCATTTT CASSAQGGNQPQHF
many . TRBJ2-2 TRBV6-1 TGTGCCAGCGGGACGGGGGTGAACACCGGGGAGCTGTTTTTT CASGTGVNTGELFF
few . TRBJ2-1 TRBV4-3 TGCGCCAGCAGCCAAGATGGTCTAGCGTCCAATGAGCAGTTCTTC CASSQDGLASNEQFF
. TRBD1 TRBJ2-1 TRBV25-1 TGTGCCAGCAGTGAATCCCGGACAGGAGACAATGAGCAGTTCTTC CASSESRTGDNEQFF
once TRBD2 TRBJ2-1 TRBV5-4 TGTGCCAGCAGCGTGGGACTAGCGGTTCGGTACAATGAGCAGTTCTTC CASSVGLAVRYNEQFF
. TRBD2 TRBJ2-5 TRBV11-2 TGTGCCAGCAGCGGTTCTGCGGGAGCGGAGACCCAGTACTTC CASSGSAGAETQYF
few . TRBJ2-1 TRBV9 TGTGCCAGCAGCGTACTTCAGTTCTTC CASSVLQFF
few . TRBJ1-3 TRBV14 TGTGCCAGCAGCCAAGTTTTAGCCAGCTCTGGAAACACCATATATTTT CASSQVLASSGNTIYF